Sequencing of this TCR beta chain was carried out in a study of Ad26.COV2.S vaccination and SARS-CoV-2 variants. In regard to this clone: Within the sample, other DNA sequences also encode this same CDR3.

Using immunoSEQ multiplex PCR, the repertoire was profiled, and TCRdb retains in-frame clones only, with some absent. The sample lists roughly 400,000 clones; approximately 89% were seen once. The germline CDR1 and CDR2 sequences are SGHRS and YFSETQ. This CDR3 has 15 amino acids. V was trimmed by 0 bases and J by 0 bases, leaving 8 bases between them. The treatment denotes: around 19 received Ad26.COV2.S at low or high dose, single or two shots; 5 received placebo; per-sample allocation not given. Samples were taken on day 63 after the first vaccine or placebo injection. Here the sequenced sample was peripheral blood, taken in a trial of Ad26.COV2.S vaccine versus placebo. The clonotype comes from a person between 18 and 60 years old who received the Ad26.COV2.S COVID-19 vaccine or a placebo. The V and J genes are TRBV5-1 and TRBJ2-3; D is ambiguous. CDR3 in DNA: TGCGCCAGCAGCTTGGTGGGCTCTAGCACAGATACGCAGTATTTT. It translates to CASSLVGSSTDTQYF.